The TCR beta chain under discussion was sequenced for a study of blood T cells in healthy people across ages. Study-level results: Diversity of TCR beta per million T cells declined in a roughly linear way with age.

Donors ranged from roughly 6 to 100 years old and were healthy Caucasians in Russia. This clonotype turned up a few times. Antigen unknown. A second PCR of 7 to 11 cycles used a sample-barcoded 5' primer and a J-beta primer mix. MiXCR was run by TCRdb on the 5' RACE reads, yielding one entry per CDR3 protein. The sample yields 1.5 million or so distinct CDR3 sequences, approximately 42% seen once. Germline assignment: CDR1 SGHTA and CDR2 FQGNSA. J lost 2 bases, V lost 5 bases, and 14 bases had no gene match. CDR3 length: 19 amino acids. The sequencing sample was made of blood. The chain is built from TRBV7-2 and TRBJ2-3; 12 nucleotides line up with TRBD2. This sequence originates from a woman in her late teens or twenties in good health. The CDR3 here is CASSHTGMTSGRATDTQYF. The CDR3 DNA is TGTGCCAGCAGCCATACCGGGATGACTAGCGGGAGAGCCACAGATACGCAGTATTTT.